Each of the 27 T cell receptor beta chains below was sequenced from the same sample in a study of T cell responses to AZD1222 COVID-19 vaccine. Produced via immunoSEQ multiplex PCR; TCRdb's table is partial and in-frame only. Among about 160,000 clones listed, more than 70% were seen once. The specimen comprised peripheral blood, sampled on day 0 of AZD1222 vaccination. Every receptor here comes from an adult in good health.

The V gene is TRBV7-9, the J gene TRBJ1-2; D perhaps matches TRBD1 (5 bases). V shed 3 bases and J shed 2 bases, with 7 bases lying between them. CDR1 and CDR2 (germline): SEHNR, FQNEAQ (reference sequence). There are 13 residues in the CDR3. CDR3 nucleotide sequence: TGTGCCAGCAGCTTGGGGGAGAACTATGGCTACACCTTC. This translates into CASSLGENYGYTF.

The rearrangement links TRBV12-3 or TRBV12-4 to TRBJ1-1, with D unresolved. This CDR3 has 11 amino acids. V lost 4 bases and J lost 10, with 10 bases in between. The chain's CDR3 is CASSSRAGAFF. The DNA of the CDR3 is TGTGCCAGCAGTTCCCGGGCCGGAGCTTTCTTT.

The rearrangement links TRBV6-2 or TRBV6-3 to TRBJ2-3; a possible D gene is TRBD2 (5 bases). V lost 2 bases and J 6 bases, leaving 9 bases between the germline ends. The CDR3 consists of 13 residues. In germline, CDR1 is MNHEY, CDR2 SVGEGT. The CDR3 DNA reads TGTGCCAGCAGTTACCGGGGAATCGATACGCAGTATTTT. Its protein is CASSYRGIDTQYF.

V is TRBV19 and J is TRBJ2-7; TRBD2 agrees at 7 bases. The CDR3 is 14 amino acids. V gave up 0 bases and J gave up 8 bases; unmatched junction bases: 7. In germline, CDR1 is LNHDA, CDR2 SQIVND (reference sequence). The CDR3 spells CASSIDRRREKQYF. In nucleotides, the CDR3 is TGTGCCAGTAGTATAGACCGCCGGCGGGAGAAGCAGTACTTC.

The V gene is TRBV28, the J gene TRBJ1-5; 7 nucleotides line up with TRBD1. This CDR3 contains 19 residues. Germline CDR1 and CDR2: MDHEN and SYDVKM. J was trimmed by 0 bases and V by 5 bases; bases with no gene match: 16. The CDR3 loop is CASSRPRQGRGDSNQPQHF. The CDR3 nucleotides read TGTGCCAGCAGTCGTCCTCGACAGGGAAGGGGGGATAGCAATCAGCCCCAGCATTTT.

The chain employs TRBV4-1 and TRBJ1-1, with D tentatively TRBD1 (5 bases). CDR3 size: 14 residues. Between the trimmed V and J ends, which lost 5 bases and 6 bases, there was a span of 16 bases. Germline lookup yields CDR1 MGHRA and CDR2 YSYEKL. CDR3 in DNA: TGCGCCAGCAGCGAAGGGGTTTTCTCGCCTGAAGCTTTCTTT. Translated, it gives CASSEGVFSPEAFF.

The rearrangement uses TRBV28 and TRBJ2-5; D gene unclear. The V and J ends lost 7 bases and 1 base respectively, with 7 bases between them. The CDR3 has 12 residues. The germline V gene encodes CDR1 MDHEN and CDR2 SYDVKM. The CDR3 is CASKTVQETQYF. The CDR3, as DNA: TGTGCCAGCAAAACTGTCCAAGAGACCCAGTACTTC.

The CDR3 protein is CASSSRRPPTYGYTF. In DNA form, the CDR3 reads TGTGCCAGCAGTTCTCGACGGCCGCCAACTTATGGCTACACCTTC. The rearrangement joins TRBV6-5 to TRBJ1-2; the D is unclear. The V end was cut by 4 bases, the J end by 5 bases, with 17 bases between. The CDR3 runs 15 residues. The germline V gene has CDR1 MNHEY and CDR2 SVGAGI.

This clone occurred once. The rearrangement joins TRBV30 to TRBJ1-6; 9 bases are shared with TRBD1. Germline V gene sequence: CDR1 GTSNPN, CDR2 SVGIG (reference sequence). The CDR3 has 15 residues. The junction had 7 bases not matched to a gene; V was cut back by 3 bases and J by 7 bases. The CDR3 DNA sequence: TGTGCCTGGAGGAAAGAGGGACAGGGCAATTCACCCCTCCACTTT. This encodes CAWRKEGQGNSPLHF.

The chain links TRBV6-2 or TRBV6-3 to TRBJ2-3; TRBD2 aligns across 9 bases. Germline V lookup: CDR1 MNHEY, CDR2 SVGEGT. This CDR3 is built from 15 residues. V was clipped by 4 bases and J by 0 bases; unmatched bases: 2. In nucleotides, the CDR3 is TGTGCCAGCAGTTCCCTAGCGGGAAGCACAGATACGCAGTATTTT. This gives the protein CASSSLAGSTDTQYF.

This sequence joins TRBV18 and TRBJ1-4; D remains ambiguous. Germline V CDR1 and CDR2: KGHSH, LQKENI. The CDR3 is made up of 14 amino acids. The V end was cut by 2 bases, the J end by 8 bases, with 12 bases between. The DNA for the CDR3 is TGTGCCAGCTCACCAAGGGTGGTAGGGGAAAAACTGTTTTTT. This encodes CASSPRVVGEKLFF.

The rearrangement uses TRBV15 and TRBJ2-1; D could derive from TRBD1 or TRBD2 (6 bases each). The V gene lost 6 bases and the J gene lost 14 bases, with 20 bases spanning the gap. Germline V CDR1 and CDR2: LNHNV, YYDKDF (reference sequence). The CDR3 is 13 residues long. CDR3 sequence reads: CATRLEGGSSEFF. The DNA for the CDR3 is TGTGCCACCAGGTTAGAGGGGGGCTCAAGCGAGTTCTTC.

The V gene is TRBV6-5, the J gene TRBJ2-7, with 9 bases aligning to TRBD2. V was pared by 6 bases and J by 1 base, with 4 bases of the junction left unmatched. The CDR3 extends over 14 amino acids. Germline CDR1 MNHEY, CDR2 SVGAGI. CDR3 residues: CASRRLAESYEQYF. DNA of the CDR3: TGTGCCAGCAGGAGACTAGCGGAGTCCTACGAGCAGTACTTC.

The genes are TRBV3-1 (or the pseudogene TRBV3-2) and TRBJ2-1; no clear D gene. In germline, CDR1 is LGHDT, CDR2 YNNKEL (reference sequence). V lost 4 bases, J lost 6 bases, and 16 bases lay in between. This CDR3 region has 15 residues. The CDR3 protein is CASSPTILAVNEQFF. The CDR3 DNA sequence: TGTGCCAGCAGCCCTACCATCCTCGCCGTCAATGAGCAGTTCTTC.

This sequence joins TRBV5-6 and TRBJ1-2, with a possible D match to TRBD1 (5 bases). Deletions cut 5 bases from V and 0 bases from J, with 11 bases between. The CDR3 is 14 residues long. Germline values: CDR1 SGHDT, CDR2 YYEEEE. CDR3: CASRQRGPNYGYTF. The CDR3 coding sequence is TGTGCCAGCAGACAGAGGGGTCCTAACTATGGCTACACCTTC.

The V gene is TRBV19, the J gene TRBJ2-1; 7 bases fit TRBD2. The trim removed 7 bases at V and 12 bases at J, leaving 12 bases unmatched. CDR3 length: 13 amino acids. Germline CDR1 LNHDA, CDR2 SQIVND (reference sequence). The chain's CDR3 is CASIGQPGEGQFF. Written as DNA, the CDR3 is TGTGCCAGTATCGGGCAGCCCGGGGAGGGGCAGTTCTTC.

The V call is TRBV3-1 (or the pseudogene TRBV3-2), the J call TRBJ2-7, with D tentatively TRBD1 (6 bases). CDR3 length equals 14 residues. CDR1 is LGHDT, CDR2 YNNKEL, per germline (reference sequence). The V end was cut by 5 bases, the J end by 5 bases, with 16 bases between. DNA of the CDR3: TGTGCCAGCAGCAAAAGGGGCAGGGACAACGAGCAGTACTTC. Translation gives CASSKRGRDNEQYF.

This chain connects TRBV15 to TRBJ1-6; D is perhaps TRBD1 (5 bases). CDR1 LNHNV and CDR2 YYDKDF come from the germline V gene (reference sequence). The CDR3 runs to 18 residues. V lost 0 bases and J 7 bases, leaving 19 bases between the germline ends. DNA of the CDR3: TGTGCCACCAGCAGAGAACTCAGGACGACAGAGCGAAATTCACCCCTCCACTTT. Protein: CATSRELRTTERNSPLHF.

As to this clone: Other DNA sequences in this specimen translate into the identical CDR3. The chain carries TRBV9 and TRBJ1-6; no definite D call. The CDR3 spans 16 residues. Trimming cost V 0 bases and J 0 bases, with 7 bases left between them. Looked up from germline, CDR1 is SGDLS and CDR2 is YYNGEE. The CDR3: CASSVGGSSYNSPLHF. The CDR3 DNA is TGTGCCAGCAGCGTAGGAGGGAGCTCCTATAATTCACCCCTCCACTTT.

J is TRBJ2-7 and V is TRBV5-1; 8 bases agree with TRBD1. Germline V lookup: CDR1 SGHRS, CDR2 YFSETQ. With V trimmed by 4 bases and J by 5 bases, 11 bases remained unmatched. The CDR3 runs 15 residues. CDR3 in amino acids: CASSPEGQVGHEQYF. CDR3 in DNA: TGCGCCAGCAGCCCCGAGGGACAGGTCGGCCACGAGCAGTACTTC.

The chain recombines TRBV7-6 with TRBJ2-1; D is possibly TRBD1 or TRBD2 (5 bases each). Trimming cost V 5 bases and J 0 bases, with 17 bases left between them. The CDR3 spans 17 residues. Looked up from germline, CDR1 is SGHVS and CDR2 is FNYEAQ. CDR3 sequence reads: CASSRSTAASSYNEQFF. In DNA form, the CDR3 reads TGTGCCAGCAGCCGGTCGACAGCGGCGAGCTCCTACAATGAGCAGTTCTTC.

The CDR3 reads CASSSIQETQYF. The CDR3 nucleotides read TGTGCCAGCAGCTCCATACAAGAGACCCAGTACTTC. The chain recombines TRBV5-4 with TRBJ2-5, with unresolved D. The germline V gene encodes CDR1 SGHNT and CDR2 YYREEE (reference sequence). V lost 3 bases and J lost 2, with 5 bases in between. The CDR3 loop spans 12 amino acids.

The rearrangement links TRBV5-8 to TRBJ1-3; D perhaps matches TRBD1 (5 bases). The V gene's germline CDR1 is SGHTS and CDR2 YDEGEE. The CDR3 extends over 14 amino acids. The V end was cut by 4 bases, the J end by 3 bases, with 11 bases between. The CDR3 protein is CASSPKGIGNTIYF. The CDR3 nucleotides are TGTGCCAGCAGCCCAAAGGGGATTGGAAACACCATATATTTT.

The chain links TRBV6-4 to TRBJ2-7; D call uncertain. Trimming took off 3 bases at V and 0 bases at J, with 9 bases between the two ends. The V gene's germline CDR1 is MRHNA and CDR2 SNTAGT. CDR3 length equals 14 residues. In DNA form, the CDR3 reads TGTGCCAGCAGTGAAAAAATCTCCTCCTACGAGCAGTACTTC. Its protein is CASSEKISSYEQYF.

The J gene is TRBJ2-5, the V gene TRBV9; 10 positions match TRBD1. CDR1 is SGDLS, CDR2 YYNGEE, per germline. With 6 bases clipped from V and 5 bases from J, the junction kept 7 bases outside the gene matches. This CDR3 has 14 amino acids. CDR3 amino acids: CASTPTGGRETQYF. The CDR3, as DNA: TGTGCCAGCACGCCGACAGGGGGCAGGGAGACCCAGTACTTC.

This sequence joins TRBV28 and TRBJ1-2, with 8 nucleotides matching TRBD1. From germline, CDR1 is MDHEN and CDR2 SYDVKM. V gave up 5 bases and J gave up 3 bases; unmatched junction bases: 14. The CDR3 totals 17 residues. Here the CDR3 reads CASSLDAGGVGDYGYTF. The CDR3 region has the DNA TGTGCCAGCAGTCTAGATGCAGGGGGCGTTGGGGACTATGGCTACACCTTC.

This chain connects TRBV7-2 to TRBJ2-1; D could derive from TRBD1 or TRBD2 (6 bases each). CDR3 length: 15 residues. Looked up from germline, CDR1 is SGHTA and CDR2 is FQGNSA. The germline V and J ends were trimmed by 1 base and 7 bases, with 14 bases remaining between them. The CDR3 coding sequence is TGTGCCAGCAGCTTAGGGGGGGCCTCTGGGAATGAGCAGTTCTTC. Amino acid sequence: CASSLGGASGNEQFF.